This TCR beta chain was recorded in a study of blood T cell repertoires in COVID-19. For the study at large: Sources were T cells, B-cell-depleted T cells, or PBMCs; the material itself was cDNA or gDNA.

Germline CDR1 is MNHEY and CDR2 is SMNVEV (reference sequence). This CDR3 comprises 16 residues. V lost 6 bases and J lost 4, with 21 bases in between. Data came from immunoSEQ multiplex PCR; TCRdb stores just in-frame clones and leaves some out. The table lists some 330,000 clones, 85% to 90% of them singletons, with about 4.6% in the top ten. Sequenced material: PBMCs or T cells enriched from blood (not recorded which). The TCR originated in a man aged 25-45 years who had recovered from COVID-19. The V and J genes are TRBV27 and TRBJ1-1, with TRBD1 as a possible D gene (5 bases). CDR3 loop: CASSQLHLSGGTEAFF. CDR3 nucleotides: TGTGCCAGCAGCCAACTCCATTTGTCGGGGGGCACTGAAGCTTTCTTT.